Sequencing of this T cell receptor beta chain was carried out in a study of blood T cell repertoires in COVID-19. Across the whole study: Italy, Spain and the United States were the sources of the convalescent and acute COVID-19 samples.

Measured with immunoSEQ multiplex PCR; TCRdb has only the in-frame clones, and not every one. Of 130,000 to 150,000 clones listed, approximately 88% are singletons. The V gene end was trimmed by 5 bases and the J gene end by 6 bases; junction bases not matched to a gene: 5. Germline lookup yields CDR1 SGHRS and CDR2 YFSETQ. CDR3 length: 15 amino acids. The source material was peripheral blood. The rearrangement joins TRBV5-1 to TRBJ1-6; 10 bases fit TRBD1. The clonotype was recovered from a woman in her forties or fifties with acute or convalescent COVID-19. CDR3 in amino acids: CASRGQGSPNSPLHF. The DNA for the CDR3 is TGCGCCAGCAGGGGACAGGGGTCCCCTAATTCACCCCTCCACTTT.